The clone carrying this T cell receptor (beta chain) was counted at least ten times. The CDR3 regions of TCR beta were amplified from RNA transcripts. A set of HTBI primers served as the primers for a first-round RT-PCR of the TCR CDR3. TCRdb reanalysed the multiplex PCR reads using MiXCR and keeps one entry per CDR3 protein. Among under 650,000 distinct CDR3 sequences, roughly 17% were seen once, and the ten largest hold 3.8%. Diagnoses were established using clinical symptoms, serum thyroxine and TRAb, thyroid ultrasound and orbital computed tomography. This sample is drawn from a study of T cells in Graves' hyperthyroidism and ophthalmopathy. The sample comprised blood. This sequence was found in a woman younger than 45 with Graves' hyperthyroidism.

The CDR3 is CASSYKRGLSYEQYF. In DNA form, the CDR3 reads TGTGCCAGCAGTTACAAGCGGGGATTATCCTACGAGCAGTACTTC. The chain carries TRBV6-2 or TRBV6-3 and TRBJ2-7; TRBD2 matches 7 bases. Germline V gives CDR1 MNHEY, CDR2 SVGEGT. This CDR3 has 15 residues. J was trimmed by 1 base and V by 2 bases; bases with no gene match: 5.